Given below is one T cell receptor beta chain in context. Antigen unknown. This sample was included in a study of shared clonotypes between healthy human individuals. Study-wide background: Three CD4 naive, three CD4 memory, two CD8 naive and one CD8 memory plate were used per donor. The study, taken as a whole, reports: Rarefaction indicated that sorted-subset sequencing remained incomplete although depth was large.

Between the trimmed V and J ends, which lost 4 bases and 3 bases, there was a span of 13 bases. This CDR3 comprises 15 residues. Germline V gives CDR1 SGDLS, CDR2 YYNGEE. Only in-frame clones appear in the TCRdb table, and some are missing; sequencing was by immunoSEQ multiplex PCR. The sample contains about 1.1 million clones, 78% of which appear only once. The rearrangement joins TRBV9 to TRBJ1-4, with D hard to call. Sequenced: memory CD4+ T cells from PBMCs. The subset denotes: CD45RA-negative fraction. This clonotype was sampled from a man younger than 30 in good health. Some clones in this sample may be carry-over from other donors' samples. The CDR3 loop is CASSLKGRANEKLFF. The CDR3 DNA sequence: TGTGCCAGCAGCCTAAAGGGAAGAGCTAATGAAAAACTGTTTTTT.